This T cell receptor (beta chain) emerged from a study of blood T cell repertoires in COVID-19. Measured with immunoSEQ multiplex PCR; TCRdb has only the in-frame clones, and not every one. Of 250,000 to 300,000 clones listed, 75% to 90% are singletons. This CDR3 comprises 15 residues. Germline V CDR1 and CDR2: LNHDA, SQIVND (reference sequence). Deletions cut 0 bases from V and 4 bases from J, with 10 bases between. The chain combines TRBV19 with TRBJ2-1; D perhaps matches TRBD2 (6 bases). The TCR was taken from a woman aged 55-69 years with acute or convalescent COVID-19. The material sequenced was peripheral blood. In DNA form, the CDR3 reads TGTGCCAGTAGTATAGACTCGGGGGTTTACAATGAGCAGTTCTTC. As protein: CASSIDSGVYNEQFF.